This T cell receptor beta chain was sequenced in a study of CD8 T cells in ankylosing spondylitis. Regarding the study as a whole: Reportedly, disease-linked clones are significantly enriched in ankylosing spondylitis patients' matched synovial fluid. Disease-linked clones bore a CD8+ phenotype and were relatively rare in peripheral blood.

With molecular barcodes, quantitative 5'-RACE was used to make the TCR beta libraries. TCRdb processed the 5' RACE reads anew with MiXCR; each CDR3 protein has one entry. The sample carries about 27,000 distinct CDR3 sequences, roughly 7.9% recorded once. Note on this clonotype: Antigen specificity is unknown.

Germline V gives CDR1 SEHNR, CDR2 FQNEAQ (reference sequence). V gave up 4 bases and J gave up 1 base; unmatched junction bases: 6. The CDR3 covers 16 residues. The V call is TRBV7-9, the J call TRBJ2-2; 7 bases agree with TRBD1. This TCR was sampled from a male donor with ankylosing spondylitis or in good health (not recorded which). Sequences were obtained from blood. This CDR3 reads CASSSDRAVNTGELFF. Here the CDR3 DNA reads TGTGCCAGCAGCTCCGACAGGGCGGTGAACACCGGGGAGCTGTTTTTT.